This passage covers 10 T cell receptor beta chains from one sample sequenced in a study of blood T cell repertoires in COVID-19. This table comes from immunoSEQ multiplex PCR, and its TCRdb copy is limited to in-frame clones, with some not included. The sample lists fewer than 110,000 clones; about 90% were seen once. Sequencing input: peripheral blood. All receptors derive from a human donor in a cohort sampled during active COVID-19.

This sequence joins TRBV28 and TRBJ2-7; 12 bases align to TRBD2. V was clipped by 8 bases and J by 5 bases; unmatched bases: 10. Germline values: CDR1 MDHEN, CDR2 SYDVKM. This CDR3 region has 15 residues. This CDR3 is CASVPPGLAGNEQYF. In DNA, the CDR3 is TGTGCCAGCGTACCCCCAGGACTAGCGGGAAACGAGCAGTACTTC.

The rearrangement links TRBV4-3 to TRBJ2-7, with D tentatively TRBD2 (6 bases). Germline assignment: CDR1 LGHNA and CDR2 YSLEER. The CDR3 has 16 amino acids. Trimming stripped 1 base from V and 3 bases from J, with 16 bases between. The CDR3 DNA reads TGCGCCAGCAGCCAAGGGGCGGGATCAACCCGCTACGAGCAGTACTTC. It translates to CASSQGAGSTRYEQYF.

The genes are TRBV5-1 and TRBJ2-7, with a weak D call TRBD2 (6 bases). The CDR3 extends over 14 amino acids. Germline values: CDR1 SGHRS, CDR2 YFSETQ. V lost 4 bases and J 7 bases, leaving 18 bases between the germline ends. CDR3 protein: CASSLWDSEGEQYF. CDR3 coding DNA: TGCGCCAGCAGCCTCTGGGACTCCGAGGGGGAGCAGTACTTC.

This chain connects TRBV28 to TRBJ1-5, with 10 positions matching TRBD1. This CDR3 comprises 14 residues. V dropped 8 bases and J dropped 7; count of bases not matched to a gene: 8. Germline lookup yields CDR1 MDHEN and CDR2 SYDVKM. The CDR3 loop reads CASLWDRGSQPQHF. The CDR3 coding sequence is TGTGCCAGCCTTTGGGACAGGGGCAGCCAGCCCCAGCATTTT.

The chain joins TRBV4-1 to TRBJ1-5; D not certain. The V end lost 0 bases, the J end lost 3 bases, and 15 bases lay between the germline ends. CDR1 is MGHRA and CDR2 is YSYEKL in the germline V gene. This CDR3 contains 17 residues. The CDR3 DNA sequence: TGCGCCAGCAGCCAAGATAAACACGGAGTTCCCAATCAGCCCCAGCATTTT. Its protein product is CASSQDKHGVPNQPQHF.

The V call is TRBV5-1, the J call TRBJ2-7; 9 bases agree with TRBD1. The junction had 7 bases not matched to a gene; V was cut back by 7 bases and J by 5 bases. The CDR3 is 13 amino acids. Germline V gives CDR1 SGHRS, CDR2 YFSETQ. CDR3 DNA sequence: TGCGCCAGCCTCGGGACAGGGATCAACGAGCAGTACTTC. It codes for CASLGTGINEQYF. The variable domain in full, with the rest retrieved from reference TRBV5-1 and TRBJ2-7, is KAGVTQTPRYLIKTRGQQVTLSCSPISGHRSVSWYQQTPGQGLQFLFEYFSETQRNKGNFPGRFSGRQFSNSRSEMNVSTLELGDSALYLCASLGTGINEQYFGPGTRLTVT.

The chain combines TRBV27 with TRBJ1-1; unclear D gene. The CDR3 covers 14 residues. V was clipped by 3 bases and J by 5 bases, with 13 bases between them. The V gene's germline CDR1 is MNHEY and CDR2 SMNVEV (reference sequence). The CDR3 nucleotides read TGTGCCAGCAGTTTTTGGTCCGCGGGAACTGAAGCTTTCTTT. Translating it yields CASSFWSAGTEAFF.

The rearrangement links TRBV2 to TRBJ2-7, with TRBD1 matching 9 bases. The germline V gene encodes CDR1 SNHLY and CDR2 FYNNEI. CDR3 size: 13 residues. V was pared by 7 bases and J by 11 bases, with 12 bases of the junction left unmatched. Here the CDR3 reads CASIFRDREKEYF. CDR3 DNA sequence: TGTGCCAGCATTTTCCGGGACAGGGAGAAGGAGTACTTC.

The chain has TRBV6-2 or TRBV6-3 and TRBJ2-3; tentative D call: TRBD2 (5 bases). The germline V and J ends were trimmed by 2 bases and 0 bases, with 9 bases remaining between them. CDR3 length: 15 amino acids. Germline CDR1 and CDR2: MNHEY and SVGEGT. The DNA of the CDR3 is TGTGCCAGCAGTTACGAGGGCAGGAGCACAGATACGCAGTATTTT. Protein sequence: CASSYEGRSTDTQYF.

V usage is TRBV7-3 and J usage is TRBJ2-3; 7 bases map to TRBD1. CDR1 and CDR2 (germline): SGHTA, FQGTGA. This CDR3 comprises 16 residues. The V gene end was trimmed by 5 bases and the J gene end by 0 bases; junction bases not matched to a gene: 8. CDR3 nucleotide sequence: TGTGCCAGCAGCCCAGGGGGTGACTCTAGCACAGATACGCAGTATTTT. Protein product: CASSPGGDSSTDTQYF.